This TCR beta chain derives from a study of T-cell reconstitution after alpha-beta-depleted transplantation in children. The CDR3 has 15 amino acids. As it was prepared, the TCRbeta library received unique molecular identifiers. TCRdb re-analysed the PCR reads in MiXCR, keeping a single row per CDR3 protein. The sample holds roughly 100,000 distinct CDR3 sequences, 6% seen once. The source of this sequence is a female patient aged 2 to 10 who had a stem cell transplant for Fanconi anemia, so the T cells may come from the graft donor. This rearrangement joins TRBV21-1 to TRBJ2-5. TRBV21-1 is a listed pseudogene. The sample here was PBMCs, mostly from graft donor cells, taken 60 days after TCRalphabeta/CD19-depleted stem cell transplant. In nucleotides, the CDR3 is TGTGCCAGCAGCAAAGAGGTCGAGGTTGGGGAGACCCAGTACTTC. Translating gives CASSKEVEVGETQYF.